This T cell receptor beta chain was observed in a study of radiotherapy plus CTLA-4 blockade in lung cancer. Focal radiation plus CTLA-4 blockade with ipilimumab was administered to patients who had chemo-refractory metastatic non-small-cell lung cancer. Notes on the study in general: In blood, tumor-derived TCR clones expanded after radiotherapy plus ipilimumab.

The CDR3 is 15 residues long. Germline CDR1 reads SGHTA; CDR2 reads FQGNSA. The V gene end was trimmed by 5 bases and the J gene end by 2 bases; junction bases not matched to a gene: 8. This clone was seen just once. The antigen is not known. Clones were sequenced by immunoSEQ multiplex PCR, and TCRdb holds only the in-frame ones, with some missing. This repertoire shows 51,000 or so clones, approximately 90% found once; its top ten account for 7.8%. This sequence originates from a human donor with non-small cell lung cancer whose response to radiotherapy plus ipilimumab could not be evaluated. This sample comprised peripheral blood, obtained from a patient treated with radiotherapy plus ipilimumab. The chain recombines TRBV7-2 with TRBJ1-2, with 7 bases identical to TRBD1. CDR3 in DNA: TGTGCCAGCAGCAAGACAGGGTTGGGGAACTATGGCTACACCTTC. It yields the protein CASSKTGLGNYGYTF. The complete variable domain, with remaining parts taken from reference TRBV7-2 and TRBJ1-2, reads GAGVSQSPSNKVTEKGKDVELRCDPISGHTALYWYRQSLGQGLEFLIYFQGNSAPDKSGLPSDRFSAERTGGSVSTLTIQRTQQEDSAVYLCASSKTGLGNYGYTFGSGTRLTVV.